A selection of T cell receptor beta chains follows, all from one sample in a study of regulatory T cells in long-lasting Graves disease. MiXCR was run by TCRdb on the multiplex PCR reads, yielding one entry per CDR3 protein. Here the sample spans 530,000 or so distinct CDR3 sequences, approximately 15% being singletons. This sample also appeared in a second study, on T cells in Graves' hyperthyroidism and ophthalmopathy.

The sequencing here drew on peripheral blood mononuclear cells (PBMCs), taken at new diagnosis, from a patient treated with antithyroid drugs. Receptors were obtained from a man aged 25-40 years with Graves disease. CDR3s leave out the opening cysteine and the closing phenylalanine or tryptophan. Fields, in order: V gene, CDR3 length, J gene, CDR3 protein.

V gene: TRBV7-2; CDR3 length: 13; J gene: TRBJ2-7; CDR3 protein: ASSLSGRFSYEQY
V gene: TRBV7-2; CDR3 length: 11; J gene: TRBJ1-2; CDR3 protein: ASSLDPNYGCT
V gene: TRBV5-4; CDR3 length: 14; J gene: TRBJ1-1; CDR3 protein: ASSPEVHLMNTEAF
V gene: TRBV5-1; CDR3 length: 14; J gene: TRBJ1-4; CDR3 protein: ASSLDPQGGSEKLF
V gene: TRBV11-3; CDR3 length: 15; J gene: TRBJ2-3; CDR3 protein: ASSLARDSGGTDTQY
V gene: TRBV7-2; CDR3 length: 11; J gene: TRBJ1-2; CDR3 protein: ASSFPQGSGYT
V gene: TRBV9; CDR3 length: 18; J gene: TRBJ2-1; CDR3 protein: ASSPPLRLAGIDSYNEQF
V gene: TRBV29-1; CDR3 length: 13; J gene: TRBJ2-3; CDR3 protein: SAPEGRGAADTQY
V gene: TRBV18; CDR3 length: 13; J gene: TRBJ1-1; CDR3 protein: ASSPGDRVATEAF
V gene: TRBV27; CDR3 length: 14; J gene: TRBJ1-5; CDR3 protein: ASSLKPDYSNQPQH
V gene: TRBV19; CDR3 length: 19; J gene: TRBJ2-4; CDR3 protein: ASSQGTSGTLPRASKNIQY
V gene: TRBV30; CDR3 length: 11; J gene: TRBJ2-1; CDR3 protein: AWSVAGYNEQF
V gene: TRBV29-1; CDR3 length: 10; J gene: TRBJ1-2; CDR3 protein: SVIGNGRGYT
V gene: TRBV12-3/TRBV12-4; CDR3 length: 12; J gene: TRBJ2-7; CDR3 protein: ASSFRQGSYEQY
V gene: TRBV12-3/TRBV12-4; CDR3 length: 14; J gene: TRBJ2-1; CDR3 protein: ASAPSGRASYNEQF
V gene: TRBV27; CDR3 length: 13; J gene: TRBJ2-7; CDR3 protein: ASSLRDTAYYEQY
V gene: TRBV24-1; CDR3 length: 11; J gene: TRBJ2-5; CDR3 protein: ATSDGSVETQY
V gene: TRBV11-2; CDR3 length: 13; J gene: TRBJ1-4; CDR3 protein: ASSSRRVYNEKLF
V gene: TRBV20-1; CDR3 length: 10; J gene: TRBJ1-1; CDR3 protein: SASRLDTEAF
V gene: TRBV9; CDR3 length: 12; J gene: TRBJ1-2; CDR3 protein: ASSPTDRDYGYT
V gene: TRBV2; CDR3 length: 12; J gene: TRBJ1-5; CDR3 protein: ASMRAWANQPQH
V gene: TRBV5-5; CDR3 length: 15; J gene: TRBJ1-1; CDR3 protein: ASIPGTKYPLNTEAF
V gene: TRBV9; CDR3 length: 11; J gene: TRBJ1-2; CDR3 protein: ASSVGQGRGYT
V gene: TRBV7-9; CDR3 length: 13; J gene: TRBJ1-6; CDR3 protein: ASSIGTAWGSPLH
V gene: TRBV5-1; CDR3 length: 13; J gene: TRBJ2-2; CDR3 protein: ASSLVGARQLELF
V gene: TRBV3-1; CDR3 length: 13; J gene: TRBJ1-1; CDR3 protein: ASSQDSGRESEAF
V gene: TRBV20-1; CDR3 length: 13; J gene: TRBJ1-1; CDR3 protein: SARKGGGGNTEAF
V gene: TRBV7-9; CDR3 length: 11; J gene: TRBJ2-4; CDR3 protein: ASSAGTGSIQY
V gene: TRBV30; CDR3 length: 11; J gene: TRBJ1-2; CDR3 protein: AWSGGGAHGYT
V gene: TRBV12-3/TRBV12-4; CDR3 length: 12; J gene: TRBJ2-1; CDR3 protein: ASSRPSGNNEQF
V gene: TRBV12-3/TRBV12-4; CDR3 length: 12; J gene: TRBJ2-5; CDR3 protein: ASSPSGRGETQY
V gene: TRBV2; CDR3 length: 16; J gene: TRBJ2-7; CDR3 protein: ASSEGPGAVAVSYEQY
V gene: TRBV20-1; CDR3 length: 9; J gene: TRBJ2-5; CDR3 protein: RAGQGETQY
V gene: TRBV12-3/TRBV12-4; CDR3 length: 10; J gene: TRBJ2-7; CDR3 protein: ASSSWSYEQY
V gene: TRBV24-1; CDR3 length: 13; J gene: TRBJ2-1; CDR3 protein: ATSDPLAGRNEQF
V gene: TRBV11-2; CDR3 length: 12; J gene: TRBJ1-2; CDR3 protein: ASSLSGPSYGYT
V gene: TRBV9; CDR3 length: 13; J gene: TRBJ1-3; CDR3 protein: ASSAAASPGNTIY